This T cell receptor (beta chain) was documented in a study of cytomegalovirus exposure and HLA in healthy donors. Study summary: Some 80 million unique TCRs from HLA-typed donors were held in an early data release.

Each donor was nominally healthy when sampled (though unrecorded immune exposures were likely). Primers: 60 Vbeta forward and 13 Jbeta reverse. In the source study's methods: Approximately 72 million unique TCR beta chains, around 10 million of them shared, were counted by a later analysis. Profiling relied on immunoSEQ multiplex PCR, and the TCRdb table lists in-frame clones only, not all of them. For V, J and clone size, that table is used; D and trimming come from the DNA. This table has tens of thousands of clones, 70% to 85% appearing once. V was trimmed by 1 base and J by 4 bases, leaving 8 bases between them. CDR1 is LGHNT and CDR2 is FRNRAP in the germline V gene. This CDR3 spans 14 amino acids.

Material: PBMCs. The clonotype comes from a man in his sixties in good health and CMV-seronegative. The chain employs TRBV12-5 and TRBJ2-1, with D possibly matching TRBD2 (5 bases). The chain's CDR3 is CASGLGTVYNEQFF. The CDR3 coding sequence is TGTGCTAGTGGTTTGGGGACTGTATACAATGAGCAGTTCTTC.